Listed below are T cell receptor beta chains from one sample, sequenced in a study of blood T cell repertoires in COVID-19. Method: immunoSEQ multiplex PCR; TCRdb's copy keeps in-frame clones and lacks some. The data contain 380,000 or so clones, roughly 80% of them singletons. What was sequenced was peripheral blood. The receptors were sampled from a human donor with acute or convalescent COVID-19. The donor label of this sample is uncertain. Each CDR3 is given with its conserved first and last residue. The order of the fields is D gene, V gene, J gene, CDR3 protein. D genes are given only for firm matches.

d_gene: .
v_gene: TRBV10-3
j_gene: TRBJ2-1
CDR3aa: CAISQRGNEQFF

d_gene: .
v_gene: TRBV7-9
j_gene: TRBJ2-2
CDR3aa: CASSLGQSGSTGELFF

d_gene: TRBD1
v_gene: TRBV6-5
j_gene: TRBJ1-1
CDR3aa: CASSYQGQGTTEAFF

d_gene: .
v_gene: TRBV18
j_gene: TRBJ2-7
CDR3aa: CASSPPRGATIYEQYF

d_gene: .
v_gene: TRBV9
j_gene: TRBJ2-2
CDR3aa: CASSALAVTNTGELFF

d_gene: TRBD2
v_gene: TRBV3-1/TRBV3-2
j_gene: TRBJ2-7
CDR3aa: CASSQGSAGGWEQYF

d_gene: .
v_gene: TRBV27
j_gene: TRBJ1-3
CDR3aa: CASSPQDSGNTIYF

d_gene: .
v_gene: TRBV2
j_gene: TRBJ1-5
CDR3aa: CASSVGTHSNQPQHF

d_gene: .
v_gene: TRBV6-5
j_gene: TRBJ1-5
CDR3aa: CASSSTGTANQPQHF

d_gene: .
v_gene: TRBV27
j_gene: TRBJ1-1
CDR3aa: CASSLTHAGEAFF

d_gene: .
v_gene: TRBV10-2
j_gene: TRBJ2-3
CDR3aa: CASSEPGAVKDTQYF

d_gene: TRBD1
v_gene: TRBV3-1/TRBV3-2
j_gene: TRBJ1-4
CDR3aa: CASSPYRGTNEKLFF

d_gene: .
v_gene: TRBV7-9
j_gene: TRBJ2-7
CDR3aa: CASSLARYPYEQYF

d_gene: .
v_gene: TRBV23-1
j_gene: TRBJ1-2
CDR3aa: CASSQAVRDNFYGYTF

d_gene: .
v_gene: TRBV6-5
j_gene: TRBJ1-1
CDR3aa: CASFLPGGWNTEAFF

d_gene: .
v_gene: TRBV5-1
j_gene: TRBJ2-2
CDR3aa: CASSYDSTGELFF

d_gene: TRBD1
v_gene: TRBV12-3/TRBV12-4
j_gene: TRBJ2-1
CDR3aa: CASGKNRGHEQFF

d_gene: .
v_gene: TRBV7-9
j_gene: TRBJ1-1
CDR3aa: CASSLVAATEAFF

d_gene: .
v_gene: TRBV11-2
j_gene: TRBJ1-1
CDR3aa: CASSLQYRNTEAFF

d_gene: TRBD1
v_gene: TRBV5-6
j_gene: TRBJ2-7
CDR3aa: CASSLGWGQGVREQYF

d_gene: TRBD1
v_gene: TRBV5-6
j_gene: TRBJ1-2
CDR3aa: CASSFQGASGYTF

d_gene: .
v_gene: TRBV3-1/TRBV3-2
j_gene: TRBJ2-3
CDR3aa: CASSPTGPEADTQYF

d_gene: .
v_gene: TRBV12-5
j_gene: TRBJ2-1
CDR3aa: CASGLVEGYAYEQFF

d_gene: TRBD2
v_gene: TRBV3-1/TRBV3-2
j_gene: TRBJ2-3
CDR3aa: CASSQWGAGEADTQYF

d_gene: TRBD1
v_gene: TRBV10-1
j_gene: TRBJ1-1
CDR3aa: CASSRQGYEAFF

d_gene: .
v_gene: TRBV5-1
j_gene: TRBJ2-3
CDR3aa: CASSPQGRVDTQYF

d_gene: TRBD1
v_gene: TRBV19
j_gene: TRBJ2-3
CDR3aa: CASSIRQGLSTDTQYF

d_gene: TRBD2
v_gene: TRBV3-1/TRBV3-2
j_gene: TRBJ2-7
CDR3aa: CASSSRLAGGYEQYF

d_gene: .
v_gene: TRBV2
j_gene: TRBJ2-7
CDR3aa: CASRENRVEQYF

d_gene: .
v_gene: TRBV10-2
j_gene: TRBJ1-1
CDR3aa: CASRESAKYTEAFF

d_gene: TRBD1
v_gene: TRBV5-1
j_gene: TRBJ2-2
CDR3aa: CASSITGTGANTGELFF

d_gene: TRBD2
v_gene: TRBV5-1
j_gene: TRBJ2-5
CDR3aa: CASSKKGLAGETQYF

d_gene: TRBD1
v_gene: TRBV28
j_gene: TRBJ1-4
CDR3aa: CASSFQGAWEKLFF

d_gene: .
v_gene: TRBV5-1
j_gene: TRBJ1-1
CDR3aa: CASSTRRGTSLNTEAFF

d_gene: .
v_gene: TRBV18
j_gene: TRBJ2-1
CDR3aa: CASSPNSGLSSYNEQFF

d_gene: .
v_gene: TRBV9
j_gene: TRBJ1-2
CDR3aa: CASSLGTWAGSDYGYTF

d_gene: .
v_gene: TRBV5-1
j_gene: TRBJ1-1
CDR3aa: CASSWSGGATTEAFF

d_gene: TRBD2
v_gene: TRBV5-1
j_gene: TRBJ2-1
CDR3aa: CASSTGGGLGTNEQFF

d_gene: .
v_gene: TRBV30
j_gene: TRBJ1-4
CDR3aa: CAWRGDGATNEKLFF

d_gene: .
v_gene: TRBV3-1/TRBV3-2
j_gene: TRBJ1-2
CDR3aa: CASSIQGPRDGYTF

d_gene: TRBD1
v_gene: TRBV5-1
j_gene: TRBJ2-1
CDR3aa: CASSSGQLKGNEQFF

d_gene: .
v_gene: TRBV3-1/TRBV3-2
j_gene: TRBJ1-2
CDR3aa: CASSSLGAADGYTF

d_gene: .
v_gene: TRBV10-3
j_gene: TRBJ1-6
CDR3aa: CAISADWGDNSPLHF

d_gene: .
v_gene: TRBV3-1/TRBV3-2
j_gene: TRBJ2-1
CDR3aa: CASSWSRISYNEQFF

d_gene: TRBD2
v_gene: TRBV11-3
j_gene: TRBJ2-2
CDR3aa: CASSLAGGTGELFF

d_gene: .
v_gene: TRBV27
j_gene: TRBJ2-3
CDR3aa: CASSSRTPHTDTQYF

d_gene: .
v_gene: TRBV2
j_gene: TRBJ2-1
CDR3aa: CAGENRVRRYNEQFF

d_gene: .
v_gene: TRBV6-5
j_gene: TRBJ1-4
CDR3aa: CASRVREGEKLFF

d_gene: TRBD1
v_gene: TRBV12-3/TRBV12-4
j_gene: TRBJ2-5
CDR3aa: CASSSDRSRAQYF

d_gene: .
v_gene: TRBV6-5
j_gene: TRBJ1-2
CDR3aa: CASSYGGAGDYGYTF

d_gene: TRBD2
v_gene: TRBV9
j_gene: TRBJ2-1
CDR3aa: CASSVVAGGYNEQFF

d_gene: .
v_gene: TRBV28
j_gene: TRBJ1-1
CDR3aa: CASSSTVNTEAFF

d_gene: .
v_gene: TRBV7-9
j_gene: TRBJ1-1
CDR3aa: CASSLSGVYTEAFF

d_gene: .
v_gene: TRBV21-1
j_gene: TRBJ2-4
CDR3aa: CASIPTGGDRGTLAKNIQYF

d_gene: .
v_gene: TRBV19
j_gene: TRBJ1-3
CDR3aa: CASGLSSGNTIYF

d_gene: .
v_gene: TRBV28
j_gene: TRBJ1-2
CDR3aa: CASTLGAASLVRAYTF